This T cell receptor beta chain came from a study of identifying expanded T cells in peripheral blood. Study observations and caveats: Clone count variance between approximately two-week samples rose with total template count.

Sequenced by immunoSEQ multiplex PCR; TCRdb stores in-frame clones only, minus some. The sample lists approximately 50,000 clones; about 80% were seen once. About this clone: Its antigen is still unknown.

Collection occurred without any documented infections or immune events in donors. This TCR was sampled from a person aged 18 to 75 in good health. Source material: blood.

CDR3 sequence (DNA): TGCGCCAGCTCGCTCATACAGAACACCGGGGAGCTGTTTTTT. Its protein product is CASSLIQNTGELFF. The chain links TRBV5-1 to TRBJ2-2; no definite D call. Germline loops: CDR1 SGHRS, CDR2 YFSETQ. The CDR3 has 14 amino acids. V lost 7 bases to trimming and J lost 1 base, with 11 bases between them.